The present T cell receptor (beta chain) was sequenced within a study of CD4 T cell repertoires in COVID-19. From germline, CDR1 is MGHRA and CDR2 YSYEKL. V trimming: 6 bases; J trimming: 2 bases; junction bases outside the gene matches: 5. This CDR3 has 16 amino acids. TCRdb's table, derived via immunoSEQ multiplex PCR, lists solely in-frame clones and lacks some. Found here are fewer than 25,000 clones, 93% of them singletons; the top ten hold about 0.7%. These memory T cells were uncultured and sequenced directly after ex vivo isolation. The sequence derives from a human donor who had COVID-19. This specimen consisted of circulating follicular helper CD4+ T cells (cTfh) from blood, obtained before the COVID-19 pandemic. This sequence joins TRBV4-1 and TRBJ2-3, with 13 nucleotides matching TRBD2. CDR3 protein: CASRLTSGGTTDTQYF. In nucleotides, the CDR3 is TGCGCCAGCAGACTGACTAGCGGGGGGACCACAGATACGCAGTATTTT.